This TCR beta chain was recorded in a study of T cells in Graves' hyperthyroidism and ophthalmopathy. The CDR3 covers 15 residues. From germline, CDR1 is MNHNS and CDR2 SASEGT. The V end was cut by 5 bases, the J end by 6 bases, with 20 bases between. This clonotype was detected ten times or more. What was amplified from RNA transcripts were TCR beta CDR3 regions. HTBI primers were the set used in a first-round RT-PCR of the TCR CDR3. TCRdb fed the multiplex PCR reads into MiXCR, producing one record per CDR3 protein. The sample consists of hundreds of thousands of distinct CDR3 sequences, around 13% of them appearing once.

The receptor was derived from a woman younger than 35 with Graves' hyperthyroidism. This sequence joins TRBV6-1 and TRBJ2-7, with D perhaps assigned TRBD1 or TRBD2 (7 bases each). Sequenced sample: blood. For the CDR3, the DNA is TGTGCCAGCAGTTATGACGCAGGGGGGGTAGGCGAGCAGTACTTC. This translates into CASSYDAGGVGEQYF.